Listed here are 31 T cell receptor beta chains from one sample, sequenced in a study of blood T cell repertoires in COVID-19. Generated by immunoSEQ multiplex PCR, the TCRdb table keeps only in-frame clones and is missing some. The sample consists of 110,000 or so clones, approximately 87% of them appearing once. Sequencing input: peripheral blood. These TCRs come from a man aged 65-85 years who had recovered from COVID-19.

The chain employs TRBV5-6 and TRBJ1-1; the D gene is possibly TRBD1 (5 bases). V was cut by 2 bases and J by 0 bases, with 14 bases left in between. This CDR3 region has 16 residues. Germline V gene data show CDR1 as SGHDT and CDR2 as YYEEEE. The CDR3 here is CASSFWMGGMNTEAFF. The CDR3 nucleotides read TGTGCCAGCAGCTTTTGGATGGGGGGGATGAACACTGAAGCTTTCTTT. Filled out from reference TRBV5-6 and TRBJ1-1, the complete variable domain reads DAGVTQSPTHLIKTRGQQVTLRCSPKSGHDTVSWYQQALGQGPQFIFQYYEEEERQRGNFPDRFSGHQFPNYSSELNVNALLLGDSALYLCASSFWMGGMNTEAFFGQGTRLTVV.

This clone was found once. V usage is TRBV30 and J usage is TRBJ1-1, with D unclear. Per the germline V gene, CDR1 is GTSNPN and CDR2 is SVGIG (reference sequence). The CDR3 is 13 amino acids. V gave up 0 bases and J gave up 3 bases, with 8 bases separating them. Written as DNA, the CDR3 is TGTGCCTGGAGTGTACGGGGAGACACTGAAGCTTTCTTT. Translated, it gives CAWSVRGDTEAFF.

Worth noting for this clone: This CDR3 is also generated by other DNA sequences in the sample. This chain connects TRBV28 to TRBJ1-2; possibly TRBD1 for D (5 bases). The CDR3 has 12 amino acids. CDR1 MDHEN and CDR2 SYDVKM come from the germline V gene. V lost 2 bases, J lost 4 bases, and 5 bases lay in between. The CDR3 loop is CASSLRGYGYTF. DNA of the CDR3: TGTGCCAGCAGTTTAAGGGGCTATGGCTACACCTTC.

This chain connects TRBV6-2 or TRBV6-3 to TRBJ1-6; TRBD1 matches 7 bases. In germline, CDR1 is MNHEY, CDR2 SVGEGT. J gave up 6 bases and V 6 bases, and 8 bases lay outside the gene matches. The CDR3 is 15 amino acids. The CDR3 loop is CASSLSGQLNSPLHF. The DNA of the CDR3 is TGTGCCAGCAGCCTCTCGGGACAGCTTAATTCACCCCTCCACTTT.

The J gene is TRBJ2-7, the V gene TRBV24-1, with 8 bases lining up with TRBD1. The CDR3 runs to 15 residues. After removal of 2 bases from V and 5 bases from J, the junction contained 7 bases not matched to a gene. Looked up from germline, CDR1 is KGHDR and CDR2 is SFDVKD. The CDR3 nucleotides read TGTGCCACCAGTGATTCCGGACAGGGAACAGACGAGCAGTACTTC. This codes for CATSDSGQGTDEQYF.

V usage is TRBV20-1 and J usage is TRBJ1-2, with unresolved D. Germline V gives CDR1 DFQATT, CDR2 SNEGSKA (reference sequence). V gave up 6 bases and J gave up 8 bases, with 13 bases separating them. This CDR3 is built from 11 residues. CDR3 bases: TGCAGTGCAAGTGCCGAGTTAGGCTACACCTTC. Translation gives CSASAELGYTF.

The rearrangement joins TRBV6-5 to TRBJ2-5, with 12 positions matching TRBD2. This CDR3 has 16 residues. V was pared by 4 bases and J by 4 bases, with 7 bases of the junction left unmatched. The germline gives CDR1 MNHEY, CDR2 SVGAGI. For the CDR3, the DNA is TGTGCCAGCAGTTCCGGACTAGCGGGACGTTTAGAGACCCAGTACTTC. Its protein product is CASSSGLAGRLETQYF.

The CDR3 is CASGLGRGLSNEQFF. CDR3 nucleotides: TGTGCTAGTGGTTTGGGCAGGGGGTTGAGCAATGAGCAGTTCTTC. The V call is TRBV12-5, the J call TRBJ2-1, with 7 bases identical to TRBD1. The CDR3 is made up of 15 amino acids. V shed 1 base and J 6 bases; nucleotides not matched to a gene: 6. Germline V gives CDR1 LGHNT, CDR2 FRNRAP.

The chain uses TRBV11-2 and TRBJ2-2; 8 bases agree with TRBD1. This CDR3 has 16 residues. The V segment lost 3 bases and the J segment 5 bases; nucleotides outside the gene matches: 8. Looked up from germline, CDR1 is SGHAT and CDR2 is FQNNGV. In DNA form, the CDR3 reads TGTGCCAGCAGCTTCCAGGGGGCGCAGGGAACCGGGGAGCTGTTTTTT. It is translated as CASSFQGAQGTGELFF. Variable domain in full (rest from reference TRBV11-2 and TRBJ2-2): EAGVAQSPRYKIIEKRQSVAFWCNPISGHATLYWYQQILGQGPKLLIQFQNNGVVDDSQLPKDRFSAERLKGVDSTLKIQPAKLEDSAVYLCASSFQGAQGTGELFFGEGSRLTVL.

In nucleotides, the CDR3 is TGTGCCAGCAGCACACGGACAGGGAATAATGAAAAACTGTTTTTT. It encodes CASSTRTGNNEKLFF. The gene calls are TRBV7-8 and TRBJ1-4, with 8 bases identical to TRBD1. V trimming: 5 bases; J trimming: 4 bases; junction bases outside the gene matches: 6. Germline V gives CDR1 SGHVS, CDR2 FQNEAQ. CDR3 length: 15 amino acids. Combining the CDR3 with reference TRBV7-8 and TRBJ1-4 gives the whole variable domain GAGVSQSPRYKVAKRGQDVALRCDPISGHVSLFWYQQALGQGPEFLTYFQNEAQLDKSGLPSDRFFAERPEGSVSTLKIQRTQQEDSAVYLCASSTRTGNNEKLFFGSGTQLSVL.

The CDR3 sequence is CASSLRGRATNEKLFF. DNA for the CDR3: TGTGCCAGCAGTTTAAGGGGGAGGGCAACTAATGAAAAACTGTTTTTT. This chain uses TRBV28 with TRBJ1-4; TRBD1 is a possible D gene (6 bases). The CDR3 sequence is 16 residues long. In germline, CDR1 is MDHEN, CDR2 SYDVKM. V lost 2 bases and J lost 0, with 10 bases in between.

CDR3 residues: CSVGHTSSYNEQFF. CDR3 nucleotide sequence: TGCAGCGTCGGACACACAAGCTCCTACAATGAGCAGTTCTTC. The chain is built from TRBV29-1 and TRBJ2-1, with D perhaps TRBD1 (5 bases). The germline V and J ends were trimmed by 6 bases and 0 bases, with 12 bases remaining between them. The CDR3 totals 14 residues. CDR1 is SQVTM, CDR2 ANQGSEA, per germline.

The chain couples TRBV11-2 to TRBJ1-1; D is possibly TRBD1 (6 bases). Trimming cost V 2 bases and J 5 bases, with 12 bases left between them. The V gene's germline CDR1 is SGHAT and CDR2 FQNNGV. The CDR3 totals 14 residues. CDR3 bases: TGTGCCAGCAGCTTACAGGGGCGTTCAACTGAAGCTTTCTTT. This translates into CASSLQGRSTEAFF. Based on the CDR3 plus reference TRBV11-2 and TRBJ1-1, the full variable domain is EAGVAQSPRYKIIEKRQSVAFWCNPISGHATLYWYQQILGQGPKLLIQFQNNGVVDDSQLPKDRFSAERLKGVDSTLKIQPAKLEDSAVYLCASSLQGRSTEAFFGQGTRLTVV.

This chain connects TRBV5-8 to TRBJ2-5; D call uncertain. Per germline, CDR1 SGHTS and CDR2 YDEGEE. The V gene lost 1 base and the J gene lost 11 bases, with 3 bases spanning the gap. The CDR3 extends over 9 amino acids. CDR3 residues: CASSLYQYF. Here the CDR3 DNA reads TGTGCCAGCAGCTTGTATCAGTACTTC.

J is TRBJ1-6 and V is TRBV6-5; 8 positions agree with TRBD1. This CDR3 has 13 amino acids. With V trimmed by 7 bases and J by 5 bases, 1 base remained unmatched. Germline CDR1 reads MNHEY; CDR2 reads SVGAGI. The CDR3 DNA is TGTGCCAGCAAACAGGGGGATAATTCACCCCTCCACTTT. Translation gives CASKQGDNSPLHF.

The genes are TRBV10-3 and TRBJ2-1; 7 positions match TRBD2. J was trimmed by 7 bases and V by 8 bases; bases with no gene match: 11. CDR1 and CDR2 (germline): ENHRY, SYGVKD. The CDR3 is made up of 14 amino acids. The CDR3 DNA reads TGTGCCATCTCCGCGAGGGAGGGCCTGAATGAGCAGTTCTTC. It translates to CAISAREGLNEQFF.

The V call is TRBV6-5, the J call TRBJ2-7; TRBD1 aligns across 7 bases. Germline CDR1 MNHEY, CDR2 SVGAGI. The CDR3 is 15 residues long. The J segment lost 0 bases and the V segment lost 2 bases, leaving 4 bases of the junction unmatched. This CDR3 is CASSYMGTVSYEQYF. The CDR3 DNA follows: TGTGCCAGCAGTTACATGGGGACAGTCTCCTACGAGCAGTACTTC.

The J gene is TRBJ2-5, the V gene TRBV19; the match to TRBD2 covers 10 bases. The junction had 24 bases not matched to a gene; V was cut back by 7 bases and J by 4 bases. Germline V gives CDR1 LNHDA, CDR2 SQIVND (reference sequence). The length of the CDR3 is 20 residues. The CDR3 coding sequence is TGTGCCAGTACCCAAGACCCACCTAGCGGGAGTATAGTATGGGGAGAGACCCAGTACTTC. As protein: CASTQDPPSGSIVWGETQYF.

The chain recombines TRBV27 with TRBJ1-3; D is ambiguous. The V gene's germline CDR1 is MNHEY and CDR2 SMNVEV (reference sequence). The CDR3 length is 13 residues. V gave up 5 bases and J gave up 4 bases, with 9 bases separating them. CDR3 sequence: CASSLNNGNTIYF. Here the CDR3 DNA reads TGTGCCAGCAGTCTAAATAACGGAAACACCATATATTTT.

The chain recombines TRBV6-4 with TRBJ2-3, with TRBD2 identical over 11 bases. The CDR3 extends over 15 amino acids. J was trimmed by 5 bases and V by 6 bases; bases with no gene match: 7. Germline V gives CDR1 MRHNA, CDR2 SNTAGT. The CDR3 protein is CASRHSGGARDTQYF. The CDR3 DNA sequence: TGTGCCAGCAGACATAGCGGGGGGGCCCGAGATACGCAGTATTTT.

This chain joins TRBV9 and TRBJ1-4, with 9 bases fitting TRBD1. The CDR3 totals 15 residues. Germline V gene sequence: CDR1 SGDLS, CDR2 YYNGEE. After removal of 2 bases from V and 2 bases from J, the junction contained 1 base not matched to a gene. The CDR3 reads CASSVGQGTNEKLFF. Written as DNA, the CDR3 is TGTGCCAGCAGCGTCGGACAGGGGACTAATGAAAAACTGTTTTTT.

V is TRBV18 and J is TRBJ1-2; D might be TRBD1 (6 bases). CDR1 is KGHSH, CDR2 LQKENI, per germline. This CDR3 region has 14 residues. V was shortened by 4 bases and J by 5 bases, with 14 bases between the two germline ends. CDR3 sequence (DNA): TGTGCCAGCTCACTCCCGGGGGGCGGATATGGCTACACCTTC. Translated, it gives CASSLPGGGYGYTF. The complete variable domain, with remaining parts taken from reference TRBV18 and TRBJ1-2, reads NAGVMQNPRHLVRRRGQEARLRCSPMKGHSHVYWYRQLPEEGLKFMVYLQKENIIDESGMPKERFSAEFPKEGPSILRIQQVVRGDSAAYFCASSLPGGGYGYTFGSGTRLTVV.

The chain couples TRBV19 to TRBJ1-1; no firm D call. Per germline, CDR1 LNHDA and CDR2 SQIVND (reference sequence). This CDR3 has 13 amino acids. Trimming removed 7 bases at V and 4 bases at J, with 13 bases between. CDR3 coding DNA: TGTGCCAGTACCTCCCGGGGAGGCACTGAAGCTTTCTTT. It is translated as CASTSRGGTEAFF.

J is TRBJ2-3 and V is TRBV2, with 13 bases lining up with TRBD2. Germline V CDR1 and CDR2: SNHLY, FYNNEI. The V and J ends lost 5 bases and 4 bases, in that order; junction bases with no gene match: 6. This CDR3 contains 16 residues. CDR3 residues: CASSYRTSGRSDTQYF. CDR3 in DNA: TGTGCCAGCAGTTACCGGACTAGCGGGAGATCAGATACGCAGTATTTT.

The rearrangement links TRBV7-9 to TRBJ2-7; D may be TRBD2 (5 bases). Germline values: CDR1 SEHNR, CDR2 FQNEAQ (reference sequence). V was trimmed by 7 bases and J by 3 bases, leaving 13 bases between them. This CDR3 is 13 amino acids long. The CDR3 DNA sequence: TGTGCCAGCAATTCCGGTAGCGACTACGAGCAGTACTTC. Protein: CASNSGSDYEQYF.

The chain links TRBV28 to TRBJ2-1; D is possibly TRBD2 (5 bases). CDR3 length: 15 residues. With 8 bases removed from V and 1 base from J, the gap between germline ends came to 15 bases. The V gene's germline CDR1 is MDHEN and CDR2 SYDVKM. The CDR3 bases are TGTGCCAGCGGGCCCGCCGGGAAGTCCTACAATGAGCAGTTCTTC. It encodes CASGPAGKSYNEQFF.

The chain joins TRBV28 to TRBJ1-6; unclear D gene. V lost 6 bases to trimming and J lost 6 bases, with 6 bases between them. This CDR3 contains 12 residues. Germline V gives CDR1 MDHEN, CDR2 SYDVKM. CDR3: CASRDSNSPLHF. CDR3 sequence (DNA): TGTGCCAGCAGGGACTCTAATTCACCCCTCCACTTT.

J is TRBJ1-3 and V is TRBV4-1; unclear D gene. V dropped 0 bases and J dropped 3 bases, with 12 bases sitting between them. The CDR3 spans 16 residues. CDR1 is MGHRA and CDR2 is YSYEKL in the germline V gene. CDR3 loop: CASSQEIVMSGNTIYF. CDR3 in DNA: TGCGCCAGCAGCCAAGAGATAGTTATGAGTGGAAACACCATATATTTT.

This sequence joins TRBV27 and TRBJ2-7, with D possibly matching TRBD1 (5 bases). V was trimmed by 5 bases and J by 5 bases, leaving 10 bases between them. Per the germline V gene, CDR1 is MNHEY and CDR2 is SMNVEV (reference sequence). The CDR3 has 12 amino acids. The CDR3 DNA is TGTGCCAGCAGTGCAAACAGGCACGAGCAGTACTTC. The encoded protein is CASSANRHEQYF.

CDR3 bases: TGTGCCAGTAGTTATGGTAGCGGGGTGAGCACAGATACGCAGTATTTT. Translation gives CASSYGSGVSTDTQYF. The gene calls are TRBV19 and TRBJ2-3, with 8 bases aligning to TRBD2. Unmatched junction bases numbered 7, after V lost 5 bases and J lost 0 bases. The CDR3 extends over 16 amino acids. CDR1 LNHDA and CDR2 SQIVND come from the germline V gene (reference sequence).

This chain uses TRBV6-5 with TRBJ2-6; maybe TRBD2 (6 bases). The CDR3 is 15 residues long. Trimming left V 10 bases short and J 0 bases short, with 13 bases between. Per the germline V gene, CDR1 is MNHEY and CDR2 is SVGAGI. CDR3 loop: CATGSGGSGANVLTF. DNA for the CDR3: TGTGCCACCGGATCCGGGGGCTCTGGGGCCAACGTCCTGACTTTC.